The sequence of this TCR beta chain was determined in a study of molecular identifiers for immune sequencing clone quantification. Findings and caveats of the study: Under 1% of molecules in naive cells, but over 98% of effector molecules, belonged to clones above 20 RNA copies. Even with about a million naive cells present, spiked Jurkat TCR RNA from one cell was reportedly detectable.

Investigators produced naive CD8 libraries from roughly 18,000 to 920,000 sorted cells, drawing on 10%, 30% or 50% RNA. V gave up 0 bases and J gave up 1 base, with 0 bases separating them. Germline V gives CDR1 SGDLS, CDR2 YYNGEE. CDR3 length equals 12 residues. With listed TCR primers and previously described methods, bulk TCR libraries were prepared. TCRdb reanalysed the PCR reads using MiXCR and keeps one entry per CDR3 protein. The table has 9,500 to 15,000 distinct CDR3 sequences, 15% to 20% seen once. This clonotype showed up many times. What it binds is unknown. The source of this sequence is a human donor in good health. Some libraries in this study had Jurkat cell RNA spiked in. J is TRBJ2-3 and V is TRBV9, with D uncertain. Sequences were obtained from naive CD8+ T cells from blood, with Jurkat cell RNA spiked in. Subset noted: FACS-sorted CD8+CD4-CCR7+CD45RA+ naive T cells. This CDR3 is CASSVGTDTQYF. The CDR3 bases are TGTGCCAGCAGCGTAGGCACAGATACGCAGTATTTT.